Listed here are 8 T cell receptor beta chains from one sample, sequenced in a study of blood T cell repertoires in COVID-19 (dated by TCRdb to the early 2020s). Library construction relied on the immunoSEQ multiplex PCR assay. As stored in TCRdb, this immuneACCESS dataset retains in-frame rearrangements with V and J assigned. A fraction of the clones does not appear; measured against another copy, unresolved V genes explain less than half of the discrepancy, and the remainder lacks a known reason. Here the sample has roughly 200,000 clones; more than 70% occur a single time. 5% to 6.5% of the sample belongs to the ten largest clones. The material sequenced was peripheral blood. The receptors shown here come from a man between 35 and 55 years old with active or convalescent COVID-19.

This chain links TRBV7-2 with TRBJ1-5, with TRBD1 as a possible D gene (6 bases). The germline V and J ends were trimmed by 5 bases and 6 bases, with 20 bases remaining between them. The CDR3 length is 16 residues. Germline assignment: CDR1 SGHTA and CDR2 FQGNSA. The CDR3 DNA is TGTGCCAGCAGCCCCGGACTCAGGGGAGACGCTCAGCCCCAGCATTTT. Its protein is CASSPGLRGDAQPQHF. The full variable domain, its missing parts supplied by reference TRBV7-2 and TRBJ1-5, is GAGVSQSPSNKVTEKGKDVELRCDPISGHTALYWYRQSLGQGLEFLIYFQGNSAPDKSGLPSDRFSAERTGGSVSTLTIQRTQQEDSAVYLCASSPGLRGDAQPQHFGDGTRLSIL.

The chain recombines TRBV19 with TRBJ1-5; possibly TRBD1 for D (6 bases). Germline CDR1 and CDR2: LNHDA and SQIVND (reference sequence). The CDR3 covers 17 residues. Trimming shortened V by 6 bases and J by 2 bases, and 20 bases separated the two germline ends. Here the CDR3 DNA reads TGTGCCAGTAGCTCTAGGGGGAGGGGCATAGGCAATCAGCCCCAGCATTTT. Translated, it gives CASSSRGRGIGNQPQHF.

This clone was counted a single time. A junction end diverges from the germline sequence, so it may reflect a read error. The chain combines TRBV7-7 with TRBJ2-1, with D perhaps TRBD2 (6 bases). CDR1 and CDR2 from the germline V gene are SSHAT and FNYEAQ (reference sequence). CDR3 length equals 15 residues. DNA of the CDR3: TGTGCTAGCAGCTTAAGGTGGGAGGCATCAGGGGAGCAGTTCTTC. Amino acid sequence: CASSLRWEASGEQFF.

This clone was picked up many times. The chain has TRBV28 and TRBJ1-5; 7 bases are shared with TRBD1. This CDR3 is built from 16 residues. In germline, CDR1 is MDHEN, CDR2 SYDVKM. V lost 6 bases to trimming and J lost 3 bases; unmatched junction nucleotides: 11. The CDR3 loop is CASRYTRDRPNQPQHF. DNA of the CDR3: TGTGCCAGCAGATACACCCGGGACAGACCCAATCAGCCCCAGCATTTT.

The chain is built from TRBV30 and TRBJ1-4; no firm D call. V was trimmed by 5 bases and J by 0 bases, leaving 13 bases between them. This CDR3 comprises 15 residues. The germline CDR1 and CDR2 sequences are GTSNPN and SVGIG (reference sequence). This chain's CDR3 is CAWAPPVATNEKLFF. The DNA for the CDR3 is TGTGCCTGGGCTCCCCCGGTCGCAACTAATGAAAAACTGTTTTTT.

This clone was counted a single time. The V and J genes are TRBV19 and TRBJ1-2; a weak D match, TRBD1 (6 bases). Trimming cost V 9 bases and J 4 bases, with 15 bases left between them. The CDR3 has 13 residues. Germline loops: CDR1 LNHDA, CDR2 SQIVND (reference sequence). The CDR3 DNA follows: TGTGCCAGACAGGGATCAGATCCCTATGGCTACACCTTC. Translated: CARQGSDPYGYTF.

V usage is TRBV19 and J usage is TRBJ2-2; D is ambiguous. Germline values: CDR1 LNHDA, CDR2 SQIVND (reference sequence). This CDR3 is built from 11 residues. V gave up 8 bases and J gave up 6 bases, with 7 bases separating them. The CDR3 loop reads CASLLSGELFF. CDR3 sequence (DNA): TGTGCCAGTTTATTGTCCGGGGAGCTGTTTTTT.

This chain joins TRBV5-1 and TRBJ1-1; D is unresolved. V lost 3 bases, J lost 1 base, and 10 bases lay in between. Looked up from germline, CDR1 is SGHRS and CDR2 is YFSETQ. There are 14 residues in the CDR3. The CDR3 spells CASSSFAGNTEAFF. CDR3 DNA sequence: TGCGCCAGCAGCTCCTTCGCGGGGAACACTGAAGCTTTCTTT.